The entry below describes one T cell receptor (beta chain). Measured with immunoSEQ multiplex PCR; TCRdb has only the in-frame clones, and not every one. The data contain fewer than 65,000 clones, 90% to 95% of them singletons. Germline CDR1 is MNHEY and CDR2 is SMNVEV (reference sequence). This CDR3 is 18 amino acids long. Trimming cost V 5 bases and J 8 bases; bases outside gene matches: 16. The data originate from a study of T cell changes during pregnancy in multiple sclerosis. This receptor was obtained from a female donor in good health, enrolled as a control in a pregnancy study. The material sequenced was peripheral blood, taken after pregnancy. The chain links TRBV27 to TRBJ2-3; 13 bases are a match to TRBD2. The CDR3 spells CASSPGTSGEGMGVTQYF. The CDR3 region has the DNA TGTGCCAGCAGTCCCGGGACTAGCGGGGAGGGAATGGGGGTTACGCAGTATTTT.